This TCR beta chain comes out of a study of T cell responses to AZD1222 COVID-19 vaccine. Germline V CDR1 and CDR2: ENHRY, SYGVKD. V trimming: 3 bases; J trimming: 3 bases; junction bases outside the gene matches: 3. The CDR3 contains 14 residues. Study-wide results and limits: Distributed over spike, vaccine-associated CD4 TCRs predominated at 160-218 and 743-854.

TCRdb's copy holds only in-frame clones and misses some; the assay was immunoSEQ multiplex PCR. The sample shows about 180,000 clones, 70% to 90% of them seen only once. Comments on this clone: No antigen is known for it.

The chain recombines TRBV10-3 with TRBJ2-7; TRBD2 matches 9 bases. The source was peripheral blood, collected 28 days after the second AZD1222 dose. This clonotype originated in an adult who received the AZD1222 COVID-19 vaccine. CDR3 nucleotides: TGTGCCATCAGTGAACTAGCGGGCAGCTACGAGCAGTACTTC. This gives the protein CAISELAGSYEQYF.